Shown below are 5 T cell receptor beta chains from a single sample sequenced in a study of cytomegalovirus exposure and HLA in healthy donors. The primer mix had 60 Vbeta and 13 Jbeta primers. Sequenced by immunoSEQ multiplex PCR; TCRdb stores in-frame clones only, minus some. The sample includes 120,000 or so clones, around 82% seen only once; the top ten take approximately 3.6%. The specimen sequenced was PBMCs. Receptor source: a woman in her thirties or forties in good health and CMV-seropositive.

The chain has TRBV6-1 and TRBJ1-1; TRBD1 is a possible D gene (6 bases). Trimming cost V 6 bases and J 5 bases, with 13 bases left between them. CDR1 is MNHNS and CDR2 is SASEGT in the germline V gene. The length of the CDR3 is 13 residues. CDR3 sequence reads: CASRTGGETEAFF. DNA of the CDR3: TGTGCCAGCAGGACAGGAGGAGAAACTGAAGCTTTCTTT.

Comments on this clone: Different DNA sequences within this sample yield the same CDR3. The CDR3, as DNA: TGTGCCAGCATTCATCAAGCCTCCGGAAACACCATATATTTT. This encodes CASIHQASGNTIYF. The genes are TRBV7-9 and TRBJ1-3; D is undetermined. V was cut by 7 bases and J by 4 bases, with 14 bases left in between. Germline V lookup: CDR1 SEHNR, CDR2 FQNEAQ (reference sequence). This CDR3 is 14 amino acids long.

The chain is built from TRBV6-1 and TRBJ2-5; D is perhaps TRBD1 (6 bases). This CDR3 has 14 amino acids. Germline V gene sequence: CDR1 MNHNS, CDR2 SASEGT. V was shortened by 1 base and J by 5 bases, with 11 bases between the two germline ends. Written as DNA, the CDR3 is TGTGCCAGCAGTGAAGACAGGGTAATTGAGACCCAGTACTTC. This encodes CASSEDRVIETQYF.

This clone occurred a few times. This CDR3 is CASSLKSTDTQYF. The CDR3 DNA is TGTGCCAGCAGCTTAAAATCGACAGATACGCAGTATTTT. The chain couples TRBV7-3 to TRBJ2-3, with no clear D. V lost 1 base, J lost 3 bases, and 5 bases lay in between. There are 13 residues in the CDR3. The V gene's germline CDR1 is SGHTA and CDR2 FQGTGA. The whole variable domain, filled in from reference TRBV7-3 and TRBJ2-3, reads GAGVSQTPSNKVTEKGKYVELRCDPISGHTALYWYRQSLGQGPEFLIYFQGTGAADDSGLPNDRFFAVRPEGSVSTLKIQRTERGDSAVYLCASSLKSTDTQYFGPGTRLTVL.

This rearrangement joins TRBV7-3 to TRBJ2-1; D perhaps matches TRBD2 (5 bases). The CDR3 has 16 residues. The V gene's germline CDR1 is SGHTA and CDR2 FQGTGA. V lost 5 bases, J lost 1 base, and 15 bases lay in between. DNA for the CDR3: TGTGCCAGCAGCACCCACATGAGGGTTTCCTACAATGAGCAGTTCTTC. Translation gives CASSTHMRVSYNEQFF. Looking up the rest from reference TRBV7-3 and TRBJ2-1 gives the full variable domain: GAGVSQTPSNKVTEKGKYVELRCDPISGHTALYWYRQSLGQGPEFLIYFQGTGAADDSGLPNDRFFAVRPEGSVSTLKIQRTERGDSAVYLCASSTHMRVSYNEQFFGPGTRLTVL.